This TCR beta chain was sequenced for a study of cytomegalovirus exposure and HLA in healthy donors. Findings and caveats of the study: Sequencing likely produced, as an artifact, a cluster of highly shared sequence variants. Common viral pathogens were later found to be apparently linked to several of the most significant clusters. Within an earlier analysis, most TCR beta V segments proved productive either about 87% or about 30% of the time. Most sequenced TCRs were rare (though some public TCRs occurred in many donors).

Of note for this clone: Its antigen remains unidentified.

Use of 60 Vbeta and 13 Jbeta primers characterized the PCR. TCRdb's copy holds only in-frame clones and misses some; the assay was immunoSEQ multiplex PCR. The table shows around 210,000 clones, with 79% occurring only once. This CDR3 contains 16 residues. Germline CDR1 and CDR2: MGHRA and YSYEKL. V trimming: 4 bases; J trimming: 3 bases; junction bases outside the gene matches: 10. This receptor was identified in a man between 45 and 60 years old in good health and CMV-seronegative. V usage is TRBV4-1 and J usage is TRBJ2-3; 7 bases match TRBD2. The sequenced sample was PBMCs. In DNA, the CDR3 is TGCGCCAGCAGCCTGCGTGGAGCGGGGACTACAGATACGCAGTATTTT. This encodes CASSLRGAGTTDTQYF.